The clone carrying this T cell receptor beta chain has a handful of counts. The antigen remains unidentified. This sample stems from a study of beta chain features in type 1 diabetes. Whole-study findings and limits: Within each of all four CD4+ subsets, Type 1 diabetes patients had TCRB CDR3s that were moderately but significantly shorter.

The isolated RNA, all of it, was reverse transcribed, so expressed TCRB transcripts were what got sequenced. Libraries were prepared by immunoSEQ multiplex PCR; TCRdb keeps only in-frame clonotypes and omits some of them. The sample shows roughly 340,000 clones, roughly 12% of them seen only once. Germline assignment: CDR1 SGHRS and CDR2 YFSETQ. The germline V and J ends were trimmed by 4 bases and 5 bases, with 12 bases remaining between them. The CDR3 is 13 residues long. V and J are TRBV5-1 and TRBJ1-1, with D unresolved. The source of this sequence is a woman in her late teens or twenties with type 1 diabetes. Material: naive CD4+ T cells from blood. The CDR3: CASSKDGDTEAFF. The CDR3 DNA sequence: TGCGCCAGCAGCAAGGACGGGGATACTGAAGCTTTCTTT.